This T cell receptor beta chain was identified in a study of OX40 agonist ivuxolimab in advanced cancers. Study results and caveats: At doses 0.1 to 3.0 mg/kg, CD4+ and CD8+ clones expanded. In a subset of nonresponders, normalized T-cell clonal expansion was also low.

Details on this clone: Its antigen is not known.

Patients were excluded for autoimmune disease history or systemic immunosuppression. Clones were read by immunoSEQ multiplex PCR, and TCRdb kept only the in-frame ones, dropping some. The table records about 62,000 clones, around 79% of them present only once. Material: CD4+ or CD8+ T cells sorted from blood, obtained in a trial of the OX40 agonist ivuxolimab. The receptor comes from an adult with an advanced solid tumor such as melanoma, head and neck, liver or kidney cancer.

CDR3 nucleotide sequence: TGTGCCAGTAGTATAGATCGCACGGCTCACCAATCAACTAATGAAAAACTGTTTTTT. It specifies CASSIDRTAHQSTNEKLFF. This chain joins TRBV19 and TRBJ1-4; D gene unclear. The CDR3 totals 19 residues. Between the trimmed V and J ends, which lost 0 bases and 0 bases, there was a span of 17 bases. In germline, CDR1 is LNHDA, CDR2 SQIVND (reference sequence).